Sequencing of this T cell receptor beta chain was carried out in a study of regulatory T cells in long-lasting Graves disease. Study overall: For a period under 3 months, newly diagnosed Graves' patients had taken antithyroid drugs. Regarding the study as a whole: Study of thyroid tissue was not done, with only peripheral blood studied.

This clonotype was observed a handful of times. As yet, its antigen is unknown. Arm-PCR of CDR3 regions and iRepertoire HTBI primers were the basis on which TCR beta libraries were built. From the multiplex PCR reads, TCRdb called clonotypes with MiXCR, one entry per CDR3 protein. Here the sample spans about 540,000 distinct CDR3 sequences, about 13% being singletons. Germline V gene sequence: CDR1 MNHEY, CDR2 SMNVEV (reference sequence). This CDR3 is built from 13 residues. The V and J ends lost 4 bases and 8 bases respectively, with 11 bases between them. Time point described: newly diagnosed GD, antithyroid drugs for less than 3 months. The TCR library used RNA extracted from PBMCs. These data also featured in a second study, about T cells in Graves' hyperthyroidism and ophthalmopathy.

The sequences come from peripheral blood mononuclear cells (PBMCs), collected at new diagnosis, from a patient treated with antithyroid drugs. The V gene is TRBV27, the J gene TRBJ1-4, with D hard to call. This TCR was recovered from a man aged 25 to 45 with Graves disease. In DNA form, the CDR3 reads TGTGCCAGCAGTTGGACTGTATCGGAAAAACTGTTTTTT. It specifies CASSWTVSEKLFF.